This T cell receptor (beta chain) was captured by sequencing in a study of naive and memory T cell subsets. This clonotype was observed a single time. The antigen remains unidentified. Two oligonucleotides, mixed equimolar, formed the beta constant-region primer covering TRBC1 and TRBC2. Ligated cDNA was amplified by four rounds of PCR with nested alpha and beta constant-region primers and SP2. TCRdb redid the calling of the UMI-ligation and nested PCR reads with MiXCR, one entry per CDR3 protein. The sample lists about 90,000 distinct CDR3 sequences, roughly 12% seen once, with over 0.11% in the top ten. The CDR3 runs 15 residues. The J segment lost 6 bases and the V segment lost 0 bases, leaving 4 bases of the junction unmatched. In germline, CDR1 is SGHRS, CDR2 YFSETQ. Findings and limits, study-wide: A few larger clonotypes appeared in naive repertoires, especially CD8, possibly memory cells re-expressing CD45RA.

The chain combines TRBV5-1 with TRBJ2-1; 9 nucleotides align to TRBD2. The sequenced sample consisted of naive CD4+ T cells from blood. The TCR originated in a human donor in good health. The CDR3 protein is CASSLVPSGINEQFF. In nucleotides, the CDR3 is TGCGCCAGCAGCTTGGTCCCTAGCGGGATCAATGAGCAGTTCTTC.